This T cell receptor beta chain was sequenced during a study of cytomegalovirus exposure and HLA in healthy donors. Whole-study findings and limits: In a later analysis, TCR beta V- and J-gene trimming showed a link to a missense DCLRE1C variant.

Details on this clone: The antigen is not known.

60 Vbeta and 13 Jbeta primers were used in PCR. In the study's own analysis: Unique TCR beta chains totaled roughly 79 million in a later count, with approximately 11 million of them shared. Sequenced by immunoSEQ multiplex PCR; TCRdb stores in-frame clones only, minus some. V and J calls and clone size come straight from that table; D and trimming were deduced from the DNA. The sample lists about 190,000 clones, under 85% occurring once. The specimen sequenced was PBMCs. This TCR was recovered from a woman between 18 and 29 years old in good health and CMV-seronegative.

CDR3 loop: CASGNTGYRETQYF. The CDR3, as DNA: TGTGCCAGCGGCAACACAGGGTACCGGGAGACCCAGTACTTC. The rearrangement uses TRBV7-3 and TRBJ2-5; perhaps TRBD1 as D (6 bases). Germline V gene data show CDR1 as SGHTA and CDR2 as FQGTGA. V was clipped by 8 bases and J by 5 bases, with 18 bases between them. The CDR3 is 14 amino acids.